This record covers a single T cell receptor beta chain. As processed by the authors: Counts of nucleated cells, estimated from reference gene primer amplification, were obtained. Only in-frame clones appear in the TCRdb table, and some are missing; sequencing was by immunoSEQ multiplex PCR. V and J calls and clone size are those listed in that table; D and trimming were worked out from the DNA. The data show about 150,000 clones, roughly 80% seen once. These data are taken from a study of blood T cell repertoires in COVID-19. Study overall: The United States, Italy and Spain provided the acute and convalescent COVID-19 samples. Sources were T cells, B-cell-depleted T cells, or PBMCs; the material itself was cDNA or gDNA.

The CDR3 is made up of 14 amino acids. J gave up 4 bases and V 3 bases, and 3 bases lay outside the gene matches. Germline CDR1 LNHDA, CDR2 SQIVND (reference sequence). The gene calls are TRBV19 and TRBJ1-1; TRBD1 aligns across 9 bases. This clonotype was sampled from a man between 65 and 79 years old with acute or convalescent COVID-19. Sequencing was performed on peripheral blood. The CDR3 DNA is TGTGCCAGTAGTATCGGGACAGGGCGCACTGAAGCTTTCTTT. As protein: CASSIGTGRTEAFF.